This TCR beta chain derives from a study of T cell repertoires in cytomegalovirus infection. TCRdb processed the reads anew with MiXCR; each CDR3 protein has one entry. Counted here are some 270,000 distinct CDR3 sequences, about 17% occurring once; the ten biggest clones make up around 47%. This clonotype was seen a few times. The origin of this receptor is a human donor in good health (CMV status not recorded). Some clones in this sample may be carry-over from other donors' samples. Sequenced input: CD8+ T cells from PBMCs.

For the CDR3, the DNA is TGCAGTGCTCGGAGGGACCCGGCGGGCACTGAAGCTTTCTTT. It codes for CSARRDPAGTEAFF. This chain connects TRBV20-1 to TRBJ1-1; a possible D gene is TRBD1 (5 bases). Trimming took 5 bases from V and 4 from J, leaving 17 bases between them. CDR3 size: 14 residues. Germline CDR1 DFQATT, CDR2 SNEGSKA (reference sequence).